The 3 T cell receptor beta chains presented below share a single source sample, sequenced in a study of sequential checkpoint blockade in melanoma. TCRdb's copy holds only in-frame clones and misses some; the assay was immunoSEQ multiplex PCR. The data contain 6,500 to 8,000 clones, about a quarter of them singletons. Treatment denoted: randomized to nivolumab then ipilimumab (arm A) or the reverse (arm B). The specimen was tumor tissue (inferred from file names), collected from a patient given nivolumab and ipilimumab in sequence. Receptors were obtained from a human donor with melanoma.

The chain combines TRBV6-8 with TRBJ2-5; TRBD1 matches 10 bases. CDR1 and CDR2 (germline): MNHGY, SAAAGT. The CDR3 has 17 amino acids. V dropped 6 bases and J dropped 5; count of bases not matched to a gene: 15. The CDR3 here is CASRGNRDRGLMETQYF. CDR3 coding DNA: TGTGCCAGCAGAGGCAATCGCGACAGGGGGCTGATGGAGACCCAGTACTTC.

V and J are TRBV11-3 and TRBJ1-2; tentative D call: TRBD1 (5 bases). The germline V gene has CDR1 SGHNT and CDR2 YENEEA. Trimming pared 1 base from V and 7 bases from J, leaving 16 bases between. The CDR3 contains 15 residues. The CDR3 nucleotides are TGTGCCAGCAGCTTAGGTGACAGTCGGGCGGGTGGCTACACCTTC. Translated, it gives CASSLGDSRAGGYTF.

This clone was recorded many times. The V and J genes are TRBV11-3 and TRBJ2-7; 12 bases are shared with TRBD2. Germline V gene data show CDR1 as SGHNT and CDR2 as YENEEA. V gave up 4 bases and J gave up 3 bases; unmatched junction bases: 1. The CDR3 covers 14 residues. The CDR3 is CASSSSGRGYEQYF. The CDR3 DNA sequence: TGTGCCAGCAGCTCTAGCGGGAGGGGCTACGAGCAGTACTTC.